Sequencing of this TCR beta chain was carried out in a study of cytomegalovirus exposure and HLA in healthy donors. Both 60 Vbeta primers and 13 Jbeta primers went into the PCR. In the source study's methods: An analysis that came later counted around 80 million unique TCR beta chains, about 10 million shared. Assay used: immunoSEQ multiplex PCR; TCRdb lists only in-frame clones, some missing. That table supplies the V and J calls and clone size; D and trimming were determined from the DNA. Of 70,000 to 100,000 clones in the sample, around 81% were seen once. Overall study findings and caveats: Immune exposure was documented only through CMV serostatus. A later analysis associated under 20,000 TCR beta sequences with HLA alleles at a 0.05 false discovery rate. Prior analysis indicated that the majority of TCR beta V segments exhibited productivity approximately 90% or approximately 30% of the time.

CDR3 length equals 15 residues. CDR1 and CDR2 (germline): SGHRS, YFSETQ. V lost 4 bases and J lost 0; bases outside the gene matches: 5. As concerns this clone: As yet, its antigen is unknown.

This chain uses TRBV5-1 with TRBJ1-2; 8 nucleotides agree with TRBD1. This TCR derives from a man between 18 and 35 years old in good health and CMV-seronegative. Material: PBMCs. CDR3 bases: TGCGCCAGCAGCGAGACAGGGGTCACTAACTATGGCTACACCTTC. Protein sequence: CASSETGVTNYGYTF. The full variable domain, rest sourced from reference TRBV5-1 and TRBJ1-2, is KAGVTQTPRYLIKTRGQQVTLSCSPISGHRSVSWYQQTPGQGLQFLFEYFSETQRNKGNFPGRFSGRQFSNSRSEMNVSTLELGDSALYLCASSETGVTNYGYTFGSGTRLTVV.